Sequencing of this TCR beta chain was carried out in a study of human T cells and chemical hapten exposure. Study overall: Alopecia areata, totalis or universalis affected patients who were mostly female. Study results and limitations: Sensitizing with DPC caused no change in TCRs above 1 in 1000 frequency. Donors had alopecia, so their immune response may differ from healthy people's.

With respect to this clonotype: Its antigen is as yet unknown.

The germline V gene has CDR1 MDHEN and CDR2 SYDVKM. Trimming left V 6 bases short and J 7 bases short, with 4 bases between. This CDR3 is built from 10 residues. Time point meaning: patch test 1, 2 weeks after DPC sensitization. Treatment described: therapeutic diphenylcyclopropenone sensitization with weekly scalp DPC. TCRdb analysed the RACE reads with MiXCR anew, one entry per CDR3 protein. In the table there are approximately 100,000 distinct CDR3 sequences, approximately 10% of which are singletons. The chain has TRBV28 and TRBJ1-3; D is unclear. Sequences were derived from whole blood, sampled in connection with sensitization to the hapten diphenylcyclopropenone (DPC). The source is a woman between 35 and 50 years old with alopecia areata. Some clones in this sample may be carry-over from other donors' samples. The CDR3 is CASSRNTIYF. CDR3 coding DNA: TGTGCCAGCAGCCGCAACACCATATATTTT.